The 14 T cell receptor beta chains below all came from one sample that was sequenced in a study of blood T cell repertoires in COVID-19. The protocol was immunoSEQ multiplex PCR, while the TCRdb copy is restricted to in-frame clones and leaves out a portion. Of about 320,000 clones listed, 75% to 90% are singletons. Sequencing was carried out using PBMCs or T cells enriched from blood (not recorded which). The receptors stem from a woman aged 30 to 39 who had been exposed to COVID-19.

This clone was counted between two and nine times. J is TRBJ2-2 and V is TRBV28; tentatively, D is TRBD1 (5 bases). From germline, CDR1 is MDHEN and CDR2 SYDVKM. The CDR3 sequence is 16 residues long. V was cut by 2 bases and J by 6 bases, with 16 bases left in between. The CDR3 reads CASSLNPDSMAGELFF. The CDR3, as DNA: TGTGCCAGCAGTTTAAATCCCGACAGTATGGCCGGGGAGCTGTTTTTT.

V usage is TRBV19 and J usage is TRBJ1-5; D is perhaps TRBD1 (5 bases). Between the trimmed V and J ends, which lost 5 bases and 0 bases, there was a span of 8 bases. Germline-derived CDR1 and CDR2 are LNHDA and SQIVND (reference sequence). The CDR3 is 14 amino acids. CDR3 bases: TGTGCCAGTAGTGGAGGGGATAGCAATCAGCCCCAGCATTTT. It specifies CASSGGDSNQPQHF.

V is TRBV5-1 and J is TRBJ2-1, with D perhaps TRBD2 (7 bases). This CDR3 comprises 17 residues. Germline CDR1 and CDR2: SGHRS and YFSETQ. V was cut by 0 bases and J by 7 bases, with 20 bases left in between. This chain's CDR3 is CASSLGGYAGAGNEQFF. The CDR3 coding sequence is TGCGCCAGCAGCTTGGGAGGGTACGCGGGGGCCGGGAATGAGCAGTTCTTC.

This chain links TRBV27 with TRBJ1-1, with TRBD1 identical over 8 bases. From germline, CDR1 is MNHEY and CDR2 SMNVEV (reference sequence). Losses at the gene ends were 6 bases for V and 7 bases for J; bases not matched to a gene: 10. The CDR3 is made up of 14 amino acids. The chain's CDR3 is CASRPSPTGDEAFF. The CDR3 DNA follows: TGTGCCAGCAGACCGTCCCCGACAGGGGATGAAGCTTTCTTT.

This clone was counted between two and nine times. The rearrangement links TRBV5-1 to TRBJ1-5; D gene unclear. The CDR3 length is 15 residues. V gave up 2 bases and J gave up 4 bases, with 13 bases separating them. The germline V gene has CDR1 SGHRS and CDR2 YFSETQ. DNA for the CDR3: TGCGCCAGCAGCTTTGAGGGCGAGGTAAATCAGCCCCAGCATTTT. Protein product: CASSFEGEVNQPQHF.

The rearrangement links TRBV11-2 to TRBJ1-5; D is ambiguous. Germline values: CDR1 SGHAT, CDR2 FQNNGV. This CDR3 has 12 amino acids. The V gene lost 6 bases and the J gene lost 7 bases, with 10 bases spanning the gap. CDR3: CASSHGGQPQHF. The CDR3 nucleotides are TGTGCCAGCAGTCATGGAGGGCAGCCCCAGCATTTT.

This clone was counted a few times. The gene calls are TRBV10-1 and TRBJ2-7; 9 bases are shared with TRBD1. After removal of 4 bases from V and 3 bases from J, the junction contained 7 bases not matched to a gene. This CDR3 region has 15 residues. Germline loops: CDR1 WNHNN, CDR2 SYGVQD (reference sequence). This CDR3 is CASSASGQGLYEQYF. The CDR3 DNA follows: TGCGCCAGCAGTGCATCGGGACAGGGTCTCTACGAGCAGTACTTC.

This clone was seen just once. The chain carries TRBV5-1 and TRBJ2-1; 9 bases match TRBD2. V lost 0 bases, J lost 9 bases, and 10 bases stayed unmatched. Looked up from germline, CDR1 is SGHRS and CDR2 is YFSETQ. This CDR3 is 16 amino acids long. In DNA form, the CDR3 reads TGCGCCAGCAGCTTGGCTGCTAGCGGGAATTACGGTGAGCAGTTCTTC. Its translation: CASSLAASGNYGEQFF.

This sequence joins TRBV5-1 and TRBJ2-1, with 7 bases matching TRBD1. V lost 3 bases and J lost 8; bases outside the gene matches: 11. The CDR3 is 15 amino acids. CDR1 and CDR2 from the germline V gene are SGHRS and YFSETQ. CDR3 nucleotides: TGCGCCAGCAGCTCCCCCCGGGACAGTGTCTATGAGCAGTTCTTC. This translates into CASSSPRDSVYEQFF.

The rearrangement joins TRBV7-3 to TRBJ1-2; D might be TRBD1 (5 bases). The CDR3 length is 13 residues. Trimming removed 5 bases from V and 6 bases from J, with 13 bases in between. Germline V gene lookup returns CDR1 SGHTA and CDR2 FQGTGA. Here the CDR3 DNA reads TGTGCCAGCAGCGCAACAGGTCGCAATGGCTACACCTTC. This sequence encodes CASSATGRNGYTF.

The V and J genes are TRBV10-3 and TRBJ2-1; possibly TRBD2 for D (6 bases). The germline gives CDR1 ENHRY, CDR2 SYGVKD. V lost 2 bases and J 5 bases, leaving 16 bases between the germline ends. CDR3 length: 16 amino acids. In DNA form, the CDR3 reads TGTGCCATCAGTGAGGCTACGGGACTGGCAAACAATGAGCAGTTCTTC. This translates into CAISEATGLANNEQFF.

The chain uses TRBV5-1 and TRBJ1-5; possible D gene TRBD1, 6 bases. Trimming left V 4 bases short and J 0 bases short, with 11 bases between. This CDR3 is built from 15 residues. Germline V gives CDR1 SGHRS, CDR2 YFSETQ. CDR3 protein: CASSMTGASNQPQHF. DNA of the CDR3: TGCGCCAGCAGCATGACAGGCGCTAGCAATCAGCCCCAGCATTTT.

The V call is TRBV7-2, the J call TRBJ2-1, with 9 bases matching TRBD2. There are 16 residues in the CDR3. Germline V lookup: CDR1 SGHTA, CDR2 FQGNSA. Germline trimming cut 3 bases from V and 5 bases from J; bases unmatched to any gene: 8. The CDR3 protein is CASSFSGSYRNNEQFF. CDR3 DNA: TGTGCCAGCAGCTTTAGCGGGAGTTACCGAAACAATGAGCAGTTCTTC.

V usage is TRBV30 and J usage is TRBJ2-3, with 12 nucleotides matching TRBD2. Germline loops: CDR1 GTSNPN, CDR2 SVGIG (reference sequence). CDR3 length: 15 amino acids. V lost 5 bases, J lost 4 bases, and 7 bases stayed unmatched. This CDR3 is CAWGRLAGVPDTQYF. The CDR3 bases are TGTGCCTGGGGAAGACTAGCGGGAGTCCCAGATACGCAGTATTTT.